A single sample is the source of the 17 T cell receptor beta chains below, sequenced in a study of T cell changes during pregnancy in multiple sclerosis. Generated by immunoSEQ multiplex PCR, the TCRdb table keeps only in-frame clones and is missing some. The sample shows 55,000 to 75,000 clones, just over 90% of them seen only once. Specimen: peripheral blood, collected after pregnancy. These receptors were obtained from a female donor with multiple sclerosis, enrolled in a pregnancy study.

J is TRBJ2-2 and V is TRBV6-5; TRBD2 aligns across 10 bases. The CDR3 covers 15 residues. CDR1 and CDR2 (germline): MNHEY, SVGAGI. V shed 7 bases, J shed 2 bases, and the junction held 4 bases outside the gene matches. This CDR3 is CASTRTSGNTGELFF. Written as DNA, the CDR3 is TGTGCCAGCACCAGGACTAGCGGTAACACCGGGGAGCTGTTTTTT.

V is TRBV19 and J is TRBJ2-7; tentatively, D is TRBD1 (6 bases). The CDR3 spans 12 residues. Germline V gene lookup returns CDR1 LNHDA and CDR2 SQIVND (reference sequence). Trimming stripped 6 bases from V and 3 bases from J, with 9 bases between. Here the CDR3 reads CASSEQGYEQYF. Here the CDR3 DNA reads TGTGCCAGTAGCGAACAGGGCTACGAGCAGTACTTC.

This clone was found a few times. The chain employs TRBV4-1 and TRBJ1-1; no reliable D call. Germline V gives CDR1 MGHRA, CDR2 YSYEKL. The CDR3 sequence is 15 residues long. V lost 3 bases to trimming and J lost 1 base, with 12 bases between them. CDR3 sequence reads: CASSHPSRENTEAFF. For the CDR3, the DNA is TGCGCCAGCAGCCATCCAAGTCGGGAGAACACTGAAGCTTTCTTT.

The V call is TRBV7-9, the J call TRBJ2-3, with TRBD1 as a possible D gene (5 bases). CDR1 is SEHNR and CDR2 is FQNEAQ in the germline V gene (reference sequence). Trimming stripped 0 bases from V and 4 bases from J, with 5 bases between. This CDR3 has 13 amino acids. In DNA, the CDR3 is TGTGCCAGCAGCTTAGCGGGGCCAGATACGCAGTATTTT. This sequence encodes CASSLAGPDTQYF.

V usage is TRBV28 and J usage is TRBJ2-7, with TRBD1 identical over 9 bases. The CDR3 has 16 amino acids. Germline V gives CDR1 MDHEN, CDR2 SYDVKM. Trimming removed 5 bases from V and 5 bases from J; junction bases left unmatched: 13. CDR3 DNA: TGTGCCAGCAGTACGACCCCCGGGACAGGGATCGACGAGCAGTACTTC. Amino acids: CASSTTPGTGIDEQYF. The variable domain in full, with the rest retrieved from reference TRBV28 and TRBJ2-7, is DVKVTQSSRYLVKRTGEKVFLECVQDMDHENMFWYRQDPGLGLRLIYFSYDVKMKEKGDIPEGYSVSREKKERFSLILESASTNQTSMYLCASSTTPGTGIDEQYFGPGTRLTVT.

This clone has more than one count but fewer than ten. This rearrangement joins TRBV5-1 to TRBJ2-5; D is ambiguous. Germline V gene data show CDR1 as SGHRS and CDR2 as YFSETQ. V was trimmed by 5 bases and J by 5 bases, leaving 7 bases between them. This CDR3 comprises 11 residues. The CDR3 loop reads CASSPGETQYF. The CDR3 nucleotides read TGCGCCAGCAGTCCCGGGGAGACCCAGTACTTC.

V is TRBV10-3 and J is TRBJ2-1; D perhaps matches TRBD2 (5 bases). The V end was cut by 9 bases, the J end by 0 bases, with 15 bases between. This CDR3 has 15 amino acids. From germline, CDR1 is ENHRY and CDR2 SYGVKD. The CDR3 is CAIGTSDSSYNEQFF. CDR3 nucleotide sequence: TGTGCCATAGGCACTAGTGATAGCTCCTACAATGAGCAGTTCTTC.

The chain uses TRBV4-3 and TRBJ1-2, with TRBD1 identical over 8 bases. Germline V lookup: CDR1 LGHNA, CDR2 YSLEER. The V and J ends lost 4 bases and 3 bases, in that order; junction bases with no gene match: 1. The CDR3 contains 13 residues. The CDR3 bases are TGCGCCAGCAGCCCACAGGGGGACTATGGCTACACCTTC. The encoded protein is CASSPQGDYGYTF.

The chain is built from TRBV11-2 and TRBJ1-5; 7 nucleotides agree with TRBD1. The CDR3 loop spans 16 amino acids. Germline CDR1 reads SGHAT; CDR2 reads FQNNGV. After removal of 5 bases from V and 0 bases from J, the junction contained 7 bases not matched to a gene. CDR3 sequence: CASSPTGAHSNQPQHF. The CDR3 bases are TGTGCCAGCAGCCCAACAGGGGCACATAGCAATCAGCCCCAGCATTTT.

This chain connects TRBV28 to TRBJ1-5; no reliable D call. V was shortened by 11 bases and J by 4 bases, with 18 bases between the two germline ends. CDR3 length equals 14 residues. Germline V CDR1 and CDR2: MDHEN, SYDVKM. The CDR3 nucleotides are TGTGCCGGCGAGTCGGGGAATCGTAATCAGCCCCAGCATTTT. This encodes CAGESGNRNQPQHF.

In this sample, this clone turned up once. The chain couples TRBV18 to TRBJ2-1; TRBD2 aligns across 8 bases. Trimming cost V 6 bases and J 7 bases; bases outside gene matches: 11. The CDR3 spans 15 residues. Germline assignment: CDR1 KGHSH and CDR2 LQKENI. CDR3 in DNA: TGTGCCAGCTCCCCTATAGCGGGATTTAGGAATGAGCAGTTCTTC. Amino acids: CASSPIAGFRNEQFF.

The chain recombines TRBV10-3 with TRBJ2-3; 8 bases agree with TRBD1. Looked up from germline, CDR1 is ENHRY and CDR2 is SYGVKD. Unmatched junction bases numbered 6, after V lost 2 bases and J lost 14 bases. This CDR3 comprises 12 residues. As DNA, the CDR3 is TGTGCCATCAGTGAGGACCGGGACAGGCCGTATTTT. This sequence encodes CAISEDRDRPYF.

Judged by abundance, this clone is medium-sized (0.01 to 0.1%). Other nucleotide sequences in the sample specify the same CDR3. V and J are TRBV7-2 and TRBJ1-2; no clear D gene. CDR1 SGHTA and CDR2 FQGNSA come from the germline V gene. The V end lost 3 bases, the J end lost 1 base, and 3 bases lay between the germline ends. The CDR3 loop spans 12 amino acids. CDR3 nucleotides: TGTGCCAGCAGCTTCATTAACTATGGCTACACCTTC. It is translated as CASSFINYGYTF.

The chain uses TRBV19 and TRBJ1-5, with TRBD1 as a possible D gene (6 bases). The CDR3 is 15 amino acids. Trimming took 3 bases from V and 6 from J, leaving 15 bases between them. Germline CDR1 and CDR2: LNHDA and SQIVND (reference sequence). This CDR3 reads CASSISRGGGQPQHF. The CDR3 DNA reads TGTGCCAGTAGTATCTCCCGGGGAGGGGGTCAGCCCCAGCATTTT. The full variable domain, in which reference TRBV19 and TRBJ1-5 provide the parts outside the CDR3, is DGGITQSPKYLFRKEGQNVTLSCEQNLNHDAMYWYRQDPGQGLRLIYYSQIVNDFQKGDIAEGYSVSREKKESFPLTVTSAQKNPTAFYLCASSISRGGGQPQHFGDGTRLSIL.

The chain is built from TRBV7-2 and TRBJ1-4, with D hard to call. The CDR3 extends over 18 amino acids. Germline values: CDR1 SGHTA, CDR2 FQGNSA. Trimming pared 2 bases from V and 5 bases from J, leaving 21 bases between. This CDR3 is CASSLKSRGGQENEKLFF. The CDR3 DNA follows: TGTGCCAGCAGCTTAAAAAGTCGGGGAGGGCAGGAGAATGAAAAACTGTTTTTT.

The gene calls are TRBV10-3 and TRBJ2-1; 8 positions agree with TRBD2. The CDR3 loop spans 15 amino acids. J was trimmed by 7 bases and V by 3 bases; bases with no gene match: 8. The germline gives CDR1 ENHRY, CDR2 SYGVKD. The CDR3 bases are TGTGCCATCAGTGATGGCAGCGGGAGTGCGAATGAGCAGTTCTTC. It specifies CAISDGSGSANEQFF.

This chain joins TRBV5-6 and TRBJ2-1, with 7 bases fitting TRBD2. Germline CDR1 reads SGHDT; CDR2 reads YYEEEE. The V and J ends lost 0 bases and 4 bases, in that order; junction bases with no gene match: 4. The CDR3 is made up of 15 amino acids. The CDR3 here is CASSLGLAEYNEQFF. In nucleotides, the CDR3 is TGTGCCAGCAGCTTGGGGCTAGCGGAATACAATGAGCAGTTCTTC.